The rows below give T cell receptor beta chains drawn from one sample of a study of vaccination effects on CD4 cells after COVID-19. Clones were sequenced by immunoSEQ multiplex PCR, and TCRdb holds only the in-frame ones, with some missing. The profile shows under 15,000 clones, around 78% of them singletons. For these TCRs, the target antigens are not known. Sequencing was performed on CD4+ T cells from PBMCs cultured with HCoV-NL63 spike peptides, taken after COVID-19 vaccination. These receptors originate from a human donor who had a prior SARS-CoV-2 infection. Each CDR3 is given with its conserved first and last residue. The D gene is left open where the match is weak. Clone size is stated in some rows and not others, as once, few, many or a class when expanded.

j_call clone_size d_call v_call cdr3_nt cdr3_aa
TRBJ2-3 . . TRBV5-1 TGCGCCAGCAGCGGGAAAGCGCGGGGAGATACGCAGTATTTT CASSGKARGDTQYF
TRBJ2-3 . TRBD2 TRBV28 TGTGCCAGCAGACCAGGACTAGTGACAGATACGCAGTATTTT CASRPGLVTDTQYF
TRBJ2-2 . TRBD1 TRBV9 TGTGCCAGCAGCGTGGGGATTGGACAGGGGGCGATCACCGGGGAGCTGTTTTTT CASSVGIGQGAITGELFF
TRBJ2-5 . . TRBV5-5 TGTGCCAGCAGCTCCGACAGTTTCAGGGAGACCCAGTACTTC CASSSDSFRETQYF
TRBJ2-1 . . TRBV6-5 TGTGCCAGCAGTTCGATGGGGGCCATTAAAGATGAGCAGTTCTTC CASSSMGAIKDEQFF
TRBJ2-7 once . TRBV19 TGTGCCAGTAGTATGGTTGTAGGTACAACGAGCTCCTACGAGCAGTACTTC CASSMVVGTTSSYEQYF
TRBJ2-1 few . TRBV7-9 TGTGCCAGCCCCAAAGGGGGGGGCGCCTACAATGAGCAGTTCTTC CASPKGGGAYNEQFF
TRBJ2-1 few . TRBV18 TGTGCCAGCTCACCACCGTCTATGGGGGGTCGCCACAATGAGCAGTTCTTC CASSPPSMGGRHNEQFF
TRBJ2-5 . . TRBV6-5 TGTGCCAGCAGTTTACTAGCCCAAGAGACCCAGTACTTC CASSLLAQETQYF
TRBJ1-2 . TRBD1 TRBV18 TGTGCCAGCTCGCCTGAATACAACCAGGGGGGCTATGGCTACACCTTC CASSPEYNQGGYGYTF
TRBJ2-5 . TRBD2 TRBV6-2/TRBV6-3 TGTGCCAGCAGTTACGAGGCGGGAGAGTATAGATTTGGAGAGACCCAGTACTTC CASSYEAGEYRFGETQYF
TRBJ2-6 . . TRBV4-3 TGCGCCAGCAGCCAAGAAGTAATAGGGGCTGGGGCCAACGTCCTGACTTTC CASSQEVIGAGANVLTF
TRBJ2-5 . TRBD2 TRBV7-9 TGTGCCAGCAGCTCGGGGACTAGCGGGGCCCCCCGGCAAGAGACCCAGTACTTC CASSSGTSGAPRQETQYF
TRBJ1-1 once . TRBV6-5 TGTGCCAGCAGCGATCCAGCCCTCGGGACGGAAGAAGCTTTCTTT CASSDPALGTEEAFF
TRBJ1-6 . TRBD1 TRBV10-3 TGTGCCATCAGAGGACAGGGGGCTTATTCACCCCTCCACTTT CAIRGQGAYSPLHF
TRBJ1-2 . . TRBV18 TGTGCCAGCTCACCTGGCAGGTCCTATGGCTACACCTTC CASSPGRSYGYTF
TRBJ1-5 . TRBD1 TRBV6-2/TRBV6-3 TGTGCCAGCAGTCGAGGCTACAGGGGCCCCAGGGATCCCCAGCATTTT CASSRGYRGPRDPQHF
TRBJ1-2 few TRBD1 TRBV10-2 TGCGCCAGCAGTGCGACAGGGACCTATGGCTACACCTTC CASSATGTYGYTF
TRBJ1-4 . . TRBV2 TGTGCCAGCAGCAACGCCGGGATGAAACTGTTTTTT CASSNAGMKLFF
TRBJ1-5 few TRBD1 TRBV5-1 TGCGCCAGCAGCTTACAGGGGATCGGCAGCAATCAGCCCCAGCATTTT CASSLQGIGSNQPQHF
TRBJ2-7 . . TRBV27 TGTGCCAGCAGTTTACGTTCTGGGATTCCCTACGAGCAGTACTTC CASSLRSGIPYEQYF
TRBJ2-3 . . TRBV7-9 TGTGCCAGCAGCGCAGGACTGGGAACTAGCACAGATACGCAGTATTTT CASSAGLGTSTDTQYF
TRBJ1-2 . . TRBV7-8 TGTGCCAGCAGCTTAGGCCGGGGGGGCTATGGCTACACCTTC CASSLGRGGYGYTF
TRBJ1-3 few TRBD1 TRBV6-5 TGTGCCACCGGACAGGGAATCTCTGGAAACACCATATATTTT CATGQGISGNTIYF
TRBJ2-1 . TRBD2 TRBV7-2 TGTGCCAGCACCCACAGTGGGGCTAGCGGGTTGTTAGAGCAGTTCTTC CASTHSGASGLLEQFF
TRBJ1-1 once TRBD1 TRBV19 TGTGCCAGTAGTCTCACAGGGGGCAGGACCACTGAAGCTTTCTTT CASSLTGGRTTEAFF
TRBJ1-2 once TRBD1 TRBV11-3 TGTGCCAGCAGCTCCCGGGACAGGGGGCGGAGTGGCTACACCTTC CASSSRDRGRSGYTF
TRBJ2-1 few TRBD1 TRBV19 TGTGCCAGTAGTACCCCGGACCGGGACAGTGCCTACAATGAGCAGTTCTTC CASSTPDRDSAYNEQFF
TRBJ2-3 . TRBD2 TRBV10-3 TGTGCCATCAGTGAAGACAGCTCCGGGACTAGTTTTTCAGATACGCAGTATTTT CAISEDSSGTSFSDTQYF